These 17 T cell receptor beta chains were sequenced from one sample in a study of spatial heterogeneity in lung cancer. The time point is: sample taken at primary tumor resection. Unsorted tumor, nontumor lung tissue or cryopreserved PBMC supplied the whole RNA. TCRdb re-derived calls from the 5' RACE reads in MiXCR, one entry per CDR3 protein. The sample lists thousands of distinct CDR3 sequences, approximately 7% occurring once. The source material was PBMCs, sampled at surgery. Receptor source: a male donor with early-stage non-small cell lung cancer.

This clonotype has a count of ten or more. This beta chain is a stray sequence in a library constructed for alpha chains; its clone size is not meaningful. The V call is TRBV28, the J call TRBJ1-5; no firm D call. Germline V gene data show CDR1 as MDHEN and CDR2 as SYDVKM. The CDR3 covers 12 residues. V lost 7 bases to trimming and J lost 3 bases, with 7 bases between them. CDR3 bases: TGTGCCAGCACCATCCCCAATCAGCCCCAGCATTTT. Translated: CASTIPNQPQHF.

This clonotype was counted ten times or more. With the library built for alpha chains, this beta chain is off target and its frequency is not meaningful. The V gene is TRBV9, the J gene TRBJ1-6; weak D call: TRBD1 (5 bases). This CDR3 is built from 15 residues. V lost 0 bases, J lost 9 bases, and 13 bases lay in between. CDR1 and CDR2 (germline): SGDLS, YYNGEE. CDR3 residues: CASSVEGQGGSPLHF. The CDR3 region has the DNA TGTGCCAGCAGCGTAGAGGGTCAGGGAGGTTCACCCCTCCACTTT. The variable domain in full, with the rest retrieved from reference TRBV9 and TRBJ1-6, is DSGVTQTPKHLITATGQRVTLRCSPRSGDLSVYWYQQSLDQGLQFLIQYYNGEERAKGNILERFSAQQFPDLHSELNLSSLELGDSALYFCASSVEGQGGSPLHFGNGTRLTVT.

This clonotype was seen many times. The library was designed around alpha chains, so this beta chain is a stray read whose abundance carries little weight. This chain links TRBV11-2 with TRBJ1-1; D is possibly TRBD1 (6 bases). Trimming took 2 bases from V and 11 from J, leaving 12 bases between them. Germline V gives CDR1 SGHAT, CDR2 FQNNGV. The CDR3 runs to 12 residues. This CDR3 is CASSLIGGEAFF. The CDR3 DNA reads as TGTGCCAGCAGCTTAATAGGGGGTGAGGCTTTCTTT.

This clonotype was seen at least ten times. With the library built for alpha chains, this beta chain is off target and its frequency is not meaningful. The chain combines TRBV23-1 with TRBJ2-7, with TRBD2 as a possible D gene (6 bases). TRBV23-1 is noted as an ORF with a role that remains uncertain. CDR3 size: 12 residues. The V end was cut by 4 bases, the J end by 9 bases, with 13 bases between. The CDR3 bases are TGCGCCAGCAGTCTCGGGACTTGTGGGCAGTACGTC. Its protein is CASSLGTCGQYV.

With regard to this clonotype: Since the library was made to target alpha chains, this beta chain is a stray read and its abundance is not meaningful. This chain links TRBV12-1 with TRBJ2-5; the DNA was not used to check the table's D call, TRBD2. TRBV12-1 is reported as a pseudogene. The CDR3 is made up of 16 amino acids. The CDR3 DNA is TGTGCCAGCAGCCAACTAGCGGGGAGTCTCCCTGGGACCCAGTACTTC. This codes for CASSQLAGSLPGTQYF.

At least ten counts were recorded for this clonotype. Little can be read into the size of this beta chain, an off-target read in a library designed for alpha chains. The J gene is TRBJ2-7, the V gene TRBV20-1; TRBD1 aligns across 10 bases. V dropped 1 base and J dropped 7; count of bases not matched to a gene: 13. The CDR3 extends over 16 amino acids. The germline CDR1 and CDR2 sequences are DFQATT and SNEGSKA (reference sequence). The CDR3 coding sequence is TGCAGTGCTAGAGCTCGGGACAGGGGAATTGTACAGGAGCAGTACTTC. Its protein is CSARARDRGIVQEQYF.

At least ten counts were recorded for this clonotype. Since it is a stray read in a library aimed at alpha chains, this beta chain has a size that is not meaningful. Here the CDR3 reads CASSPDRERGYTF. As DNA, the CDR3 is TGTGCCAGCAGTCCGGACAGGGAGAGAGGCTACACCTTC. The chain combines TRBV2 with TRBJ1-2, with 8 bases aligning to TRBD1. V shed 5 bases and J 8 bases; nucleotides not matched to a gene: 7. The CDR3 spans 13 residues. CDR1 and CDR2 (germline): SNHLY, FYNNEI.

This clonotype has a count of ten or more. With the library built for alpha chains, this beta chain is off target and its frequency is not meaningful. This chain joins TRBV28 and TRBJ1-5; D uncertain. Trimming shortened V by 4 bases and J by 4 bases, and 5 bases separated the two germline ends. This CDR3 is built from 12 residues. Germline V lookup: CDR1 MDHEN, CDR2 SYDVKM. The CDR3 region is CASSSGNQPQHF. The CDR3 DNA is TGTGCCAGCAGTTCTGGGAATCAGCCCCAGCATTTT. Filled out from reference TRBV28 and TRBJ1-5, the complete variable domain reads DVKVTQSSRYLVKRTGEKVFLECVQDMDHENMFWYRQDPGLGLRLIYFSYDVKMKEKGDIPEGYSVSREKKERFSLILESASTNQTSMYLCASSSGNQPQHFGDGTRLSIL.

In its sample, this clonotype was seen many times. This beta chain is an off-target read within a library intended for alpha chains, so its frequency means little. The rearrangement joins TRBV24-1 to TRBJ2-3; D may be TRBD2 (6 bases). Germline V gene data show CDR1 as KGHDR and CDR2 as SFDVKD. The V and J ends lost 5 bases and 4 bases respectively, with 18 bases between them. This CDR3 is built from 16 residues. This chain's CDR3 is CATSAPGTLGADTQYF. In DNA, the CDR3 is TGTGCCACCAGTGCCCCCGGGACTCTCGGTGCAGATACGCAGTATTTT.

Ten or more counts support this clonotype. This beta chain was picked up by a library intended for alpha chains and is off target, so its count carries little meaning. V usage is TRBV5-1 and J usage is TRBJ1-2; the D is unclear. This CDR3 has 14 amino acids. Per the germline V gene, CDR1 is SGHRS and CDR2 is YFSETQ. V lost 0 bases and J lost 5, with 11 bases in between. In DNA, the CDR3 is TGCGCCAGCAGCTTGGACAGCACAGCTTATGGCTACACCTTC. Translating it yields CASSLDSTAYGYTF.

This clonotype has a handful of counts. The size of this beta chain means little, since it is a stray read in a library made for alpha chains. The chain carries TRBV19 and TRBJ1-5; D gene uncertain. This CDR3 spans 16 amino acids. Germline V lookup: CDR1 LNHDA, CDR2 SQIVND (reference sequence). Trimming took 1 base from V and 4 from J, leaving 14 bases between them. The CDR3 loop is CASSIGTVRLNQPQHF. Written as DNA, the CDR3 is TGTGCCAGTAGTATAGGCACAGTCAGACTTAATCAGCCCCAGCATTTT.

This clonotype has ten or more counts. The library was designed around alpha chains, so this beta chain is a stray read whose abundance carries little weight. V gene TRBV5-1 combines with J gene TRBJ2-2; 9 nucleotides line up with TRBD1. This CDR3 has 15 amino acids. Looked up from germline, CDR1 is SGHRS and CDR2 is YFSETQ. With 4 bases clipped from V and 5 bases from J, the junction kept 6 bases outside the gene matches. For the CDR3, the DNA is TGCGCCAGCAGCCCCGGGACAGGGATTACCGGGGAGCTGTTTTTT. Translation: CASSPGTGITGELFF.

This clonotype was recorded at least ten times. The library was built for alpha chains, so this beta chain is an off-target read and its size means little. The chain joins TRBV2 to TRBJ2-6, with D uncertain. The germline V and J ends were trimmed by 5 bases and 0 bases, with 11 bases remaining between them. Germline values: CDR1 SNHLY, CDR2 FYNNEI. This CDR3 has 16 residues. The chain's CDR3 is CASSNHFFSGANVLTF. The CDR3, as DNA: TGTGCCAGCAGTAACCACTTTTTCTCTGGGGCCAACGTCCTGACTTTC.

With respect to this clonotype: A library prepared for alpha chains yielded this beta chain as an off-target read; its size is of little meaning. The chain carries TRBV12-3 or TRBV12-4 and TRBJ2-2; TRBD1 might be the D (6 bases). The CDR3 length is 13 residues. V lost 6 bases and J 6 bases, leaving 11 bases between the germline ends. This CDR3 is CASSQTGPGELFF. DNA for the CDR3: TGTGCCAGCAGCCAAACAGGGCCCGGGGAGCTGTTTTTT.

This clonotype was observed at least ten times. A library made for alpha chains picked up this beta chain off target, so its size means little. CDR3 in DNA: TGTGCCATCAGAATAGCGGATACTAGCACAGATACGCAGTATTTT. Translation: CAIRIADTSTDTQYF. The chain links TRBV10-3 to TRBJ2-3; TRBD2 might be the D (6 bases). The V end was cut by 6 bases, the J end by 0 bases, with 13 bases between. The CDR3 loop spans 15 amino acids. CDR1 and CDR2 (germline): ENHRY, SYGVKD.

The sample holds many counts of this clonotype. With the library built for alpha chains, this beta chain is off target and its frequency is not meaningful. This sequence joins TRBV7-2 and TRBJ2-2; D gene ambiguous. Trimming stripped 3 bases from V and 5 bases from J, with 10 bases between. Germline CDR1 reads SGHTA; CDR2 reads FQGNSA. This CDR3 contains 14 residues. The CDR3 sequence: CASSFLITTGELFF. DNA for the CDR3: TGTGCCAGCAGCTTTTTAATTACAACCGGGGAGCTGTTTTTT.

This clonotype occurred many times. This beta chain is a stray read from a library made for alpha chains; its abundance is not meaningful. J is TRBJ1-6 and V is TRBV5-1; 7 nucleotides line up with TRBD1. V lost 3 bases, J lost 5 bases, and 8 bases stayed unmatched. The CDR3 contains 16 residues. Germline-derived CDR1 and CDR2 are SGHRS and YFSETQ. In DNA form, the CDR3 reads TGCGCCAGCAGCTCCCTACCCGGGACAGATAATTCACCCCTCCACTTT. Its translation is CASSSLPGTDNSPLHF.